The clone carrying this TCR beta chain has only one observation. Germline V gene data show CDR1 as SGHRS and CDR2 as YFSETQ. With 5 bases removed from V and 4 bases from J, the gap between germline ends came to 16 bases. This CDR3 has 15 residues. Method: immunoSEQ multiplex PCR; TCRdb's copy keeps in-frame clones and lacks some. The sample includes tens of thousands of clones, 88% of them seen just once. This sample stems from a study of T cell changes during pregnancy in multiple sclerosis. The sample was CD4+ T cells from peripheral blood mononuclear cells, taken in the first trimester of pregnancy. The TCR originated in a female donor in good health, enrolled as a control in a pregnancy study. This chain connects TRBV5-1 to TRBJ2-1; D may be TRBD1 (6 bases). The CDR3 DNA reads as TGCGCCAGCAGTCCTACCGGGACACCTTACAATGAGCAGTTCTTC. It encodes CASSPTGTPYNEQFF.